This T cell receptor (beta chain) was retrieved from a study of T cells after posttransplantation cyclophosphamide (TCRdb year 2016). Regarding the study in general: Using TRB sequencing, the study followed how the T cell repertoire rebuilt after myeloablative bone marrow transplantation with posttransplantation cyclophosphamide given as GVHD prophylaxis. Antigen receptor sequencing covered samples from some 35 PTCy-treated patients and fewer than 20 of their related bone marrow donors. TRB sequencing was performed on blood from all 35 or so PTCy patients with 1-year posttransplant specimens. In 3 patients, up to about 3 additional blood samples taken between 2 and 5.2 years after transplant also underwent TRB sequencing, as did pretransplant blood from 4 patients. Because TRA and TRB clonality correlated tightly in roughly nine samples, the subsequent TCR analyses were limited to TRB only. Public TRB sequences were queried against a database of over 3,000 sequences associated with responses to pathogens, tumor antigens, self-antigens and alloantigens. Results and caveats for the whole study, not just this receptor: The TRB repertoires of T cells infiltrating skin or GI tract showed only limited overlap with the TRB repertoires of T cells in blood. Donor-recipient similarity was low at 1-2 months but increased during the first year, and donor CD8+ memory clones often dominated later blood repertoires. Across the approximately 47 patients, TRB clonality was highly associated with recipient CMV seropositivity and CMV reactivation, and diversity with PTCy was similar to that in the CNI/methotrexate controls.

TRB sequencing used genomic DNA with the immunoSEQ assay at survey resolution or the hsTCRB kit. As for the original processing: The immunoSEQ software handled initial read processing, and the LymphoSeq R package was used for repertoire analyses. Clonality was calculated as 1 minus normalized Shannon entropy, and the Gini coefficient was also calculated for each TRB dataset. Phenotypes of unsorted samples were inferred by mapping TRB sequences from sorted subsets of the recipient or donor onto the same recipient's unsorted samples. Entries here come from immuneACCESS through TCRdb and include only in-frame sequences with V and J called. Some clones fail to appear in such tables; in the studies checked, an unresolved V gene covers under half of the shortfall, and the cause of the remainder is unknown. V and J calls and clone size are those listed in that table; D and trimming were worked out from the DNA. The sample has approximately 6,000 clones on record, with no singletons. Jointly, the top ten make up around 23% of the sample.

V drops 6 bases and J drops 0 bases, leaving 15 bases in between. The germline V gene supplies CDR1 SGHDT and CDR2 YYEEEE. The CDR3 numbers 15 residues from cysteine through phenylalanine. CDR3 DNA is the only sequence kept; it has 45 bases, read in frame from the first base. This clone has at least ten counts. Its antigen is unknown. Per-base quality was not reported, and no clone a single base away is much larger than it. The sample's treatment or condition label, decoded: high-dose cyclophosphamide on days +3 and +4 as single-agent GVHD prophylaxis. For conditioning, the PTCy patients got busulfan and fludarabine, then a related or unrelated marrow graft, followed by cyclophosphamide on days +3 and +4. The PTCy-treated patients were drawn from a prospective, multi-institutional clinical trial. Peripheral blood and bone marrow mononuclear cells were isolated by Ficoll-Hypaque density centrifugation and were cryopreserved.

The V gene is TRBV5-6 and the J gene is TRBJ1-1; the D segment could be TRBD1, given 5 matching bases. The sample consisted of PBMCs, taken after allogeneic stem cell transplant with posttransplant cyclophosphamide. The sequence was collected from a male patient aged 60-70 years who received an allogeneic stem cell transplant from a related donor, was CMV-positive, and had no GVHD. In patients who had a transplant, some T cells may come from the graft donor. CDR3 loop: CASKKYRLLNTEAFF. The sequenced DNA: TGTGCCAGCAAAAAATACAGGCTTTTGAACACTGAAGCTTTCTTT.